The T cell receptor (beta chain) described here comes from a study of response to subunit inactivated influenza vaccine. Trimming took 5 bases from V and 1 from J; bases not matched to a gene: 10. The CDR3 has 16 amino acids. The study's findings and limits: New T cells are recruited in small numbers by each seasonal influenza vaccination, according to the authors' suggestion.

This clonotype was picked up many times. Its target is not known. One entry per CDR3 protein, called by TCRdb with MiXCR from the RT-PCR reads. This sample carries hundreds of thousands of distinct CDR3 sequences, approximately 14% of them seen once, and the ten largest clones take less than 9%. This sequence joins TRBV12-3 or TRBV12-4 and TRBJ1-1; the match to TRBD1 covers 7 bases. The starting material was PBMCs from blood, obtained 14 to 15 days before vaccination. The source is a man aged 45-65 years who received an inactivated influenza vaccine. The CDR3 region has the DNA TGTGCCAGCAGTCCTGGACAGGCCTGGGGGAACACTGAAGCTTTCTTT. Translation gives CASSPGQAWGNTEAFF.